This T cell receptor (beta chain) was identified during a study of blood T cell repertoires in COVID-19. In this sample, this clone turned up a few times. TCRdb's copy holds only in-frame clones and misses some; the assay was immunoSEQ multiplex PCR. The sample lists about 95,000 clones, around 85% occurring once. Germline lookup yields CDR1 LNHDA and CDR2 SQIVND (reference sequence). V was trimmed by 7 bases and J by 0 bases, leaving 12 bases between them. The CDR3 is made up of 14 amino acids. The chain recombines TRBV19 with TRBJ1-1; D is unclear. Sample: peripheral blood. The origin of this receptor is a man of 80 years or more with active or convalescent COVID-19. For the CDR3, the DNA is TGTGCCAGTATTCGGTTACCAATGAACACTGAAGCTTTCTTT. This gives the protein CASIRLPMNTEAFF.